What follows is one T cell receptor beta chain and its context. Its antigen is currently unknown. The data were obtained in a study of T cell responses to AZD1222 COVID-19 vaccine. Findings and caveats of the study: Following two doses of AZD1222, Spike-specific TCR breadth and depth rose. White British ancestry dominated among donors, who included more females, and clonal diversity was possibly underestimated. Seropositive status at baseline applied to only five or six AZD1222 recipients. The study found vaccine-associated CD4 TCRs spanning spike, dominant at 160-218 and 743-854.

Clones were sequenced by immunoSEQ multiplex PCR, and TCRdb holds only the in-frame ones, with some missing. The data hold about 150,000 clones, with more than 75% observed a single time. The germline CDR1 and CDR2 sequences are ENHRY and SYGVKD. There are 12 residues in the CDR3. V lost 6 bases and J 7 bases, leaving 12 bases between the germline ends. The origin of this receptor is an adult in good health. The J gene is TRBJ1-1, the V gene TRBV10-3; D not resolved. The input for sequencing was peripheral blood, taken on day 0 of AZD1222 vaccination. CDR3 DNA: TGTGCCATCAGCCCCGATACCGGTGAAGCTTTCTTT. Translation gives CAISPDTGEAFF.